This T cell receptor (beta chain) was sequenced during a study of blood T cells in healthy people across ages. Whole-study context: Using template switching, researchers captured about one barcoded beta molecule for each two T cells.

A second 7 to 11 cycle PCR used barcoded and J-beta primers. Each cDNA molecule was tagged by a template-switch adaptor that had 12 random nucleotides. TCRdb reprocessed the 5' RACE reads with MiXCR, giving one entry per CDR3 protein. This sample has about 810,000 distinct CDR3 sequences, with under 40% found just once. Staff drew 9 to 10 milliliters of peripheral blood from each donor. This CDR3 region has 14 residues. V shed 6 bases, J shed 8 bases, and the junction held 11 bases outside the gene matches. CDR1 is LNHDA and CDR2 is SQIVND in the germline V gene (reference sequence). This TCR came from a man between 18 and 29 years old in good health. Specimen: blood. The chain carries TRBV19 and TRBJ1-2, with 8 bases that match TRBD1. In DNA, the CDR3 is TGTGCCAGTAGACGGGACAGGCGAGCACGAGGCTACACCTTC. This translates into CASRRDRRARGYTF.